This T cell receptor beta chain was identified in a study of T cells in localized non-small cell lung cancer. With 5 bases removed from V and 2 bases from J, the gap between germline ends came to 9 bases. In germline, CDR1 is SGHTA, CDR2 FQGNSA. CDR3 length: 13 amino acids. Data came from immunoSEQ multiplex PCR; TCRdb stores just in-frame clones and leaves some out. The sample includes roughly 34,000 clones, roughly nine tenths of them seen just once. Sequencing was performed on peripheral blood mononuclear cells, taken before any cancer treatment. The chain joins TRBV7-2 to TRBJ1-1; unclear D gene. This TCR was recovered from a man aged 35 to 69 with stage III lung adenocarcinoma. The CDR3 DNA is TGTGCCAGCAGCCCCAGGACCAACACTGAAGCTTTCTTT. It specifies CASSPRTNTEAFF.